The present T cell receptor beta chain was sequenced within a study of spatial heterogeneity in lung cancer. Study in general: TCR and UMI combinations that were unique each appeared, on average, more than ten times in raw reads.

General study results and limits: The study found that expanded intratumoral alpha and beta TCR counts tracked tumor mutation counts. In tumor T cells, estimated coverage reached roughly 7% for alpha chains and around 12% for beta chains.

This clonotype was seen more than once but under ten times. The antigen is undetermined. Every TCR cDNA molecule carried a tag that served as a unique molecular identifier. TCRdb independently ran MiXCR on the 5' RACE reads; one entry per CDR3 protein. The top ten hold around 7% of the sample, which has 17,000 or so distinct CDR3 sequences, 6.2% seen once. After removal of 3 bases from V and 7 bases from J, the junction contained 7 bases not matched to a gene. The germline V gene has CDR1 DFQATT and CDR2 SNEGSKA (reference sequence). This CDR3 has 14 residues. The time point: sample taken at primary tumor resection. Unsorted whole RNA from tumor, nontumor lung or frozen PBMC underwent sequencing.

The J gene is TRBJ2-2, the V gene TRBV20-1; TRBD1 matches 8 bases. This receptor was taken from a male donor with early-stage non-small cell lung cancer. This specimen was lung tumor tissue, taken at surgery. CDR3 protein: CSASLQGVNGELFF. As DNA, the CDR3 is TGCAGTGCTAGCCTACAGGGGGTAAACGGGGAGCTGTTTTTT.